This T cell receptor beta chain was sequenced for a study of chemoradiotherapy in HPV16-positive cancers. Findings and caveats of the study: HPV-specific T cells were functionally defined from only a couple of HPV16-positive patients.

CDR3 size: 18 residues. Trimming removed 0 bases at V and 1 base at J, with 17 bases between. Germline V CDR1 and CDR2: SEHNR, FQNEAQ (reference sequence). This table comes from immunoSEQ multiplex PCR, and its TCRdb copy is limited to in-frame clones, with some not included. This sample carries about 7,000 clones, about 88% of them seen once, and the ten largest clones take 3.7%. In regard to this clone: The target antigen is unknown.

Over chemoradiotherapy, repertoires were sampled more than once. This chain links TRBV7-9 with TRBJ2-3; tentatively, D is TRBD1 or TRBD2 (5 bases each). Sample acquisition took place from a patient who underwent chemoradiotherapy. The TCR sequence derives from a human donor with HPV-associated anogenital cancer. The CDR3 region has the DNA TGTGCCAGCAGCTTAGCATCGGGGCCAAGAAGGGGCACAGATACGCAGTATTTT. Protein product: CASSLASGPRRGTDTQYF.